A selection of T cell receptor beta chains follows, all from one sample in a study of blood T cell repertoires in COVID-19. Only in-frame clones appear in the TCRdb table, and some are missing; sequencing was by immunoSEQ multiplex PCR. The data show approximately 270,000 clones, over 75% seen once. What was sequenced was PBMCs or T cells enriched from blood (not recorded which). The receptor source for this set is a woman younger than 45 who had recovered from COVID-19. CDR3s include the opening cysteine and the closing phenylalanine or tryptophan. D genes are given only for firm matches. Some rows mark clone size as missing; the rest say once, few, many or name a class of expanded clone.

cdr3_length j_call d_call clone_size v_call cdr3_nt cdr3_aa
13 TRBJ1-5 . . TRBV30 TGTGCCTGGACAGGTGATAGCAATCAGCCCCAGCATTTT CAWTGDSNQPQHF
15 TRBJ2-6 TRBD1 . TRBV19 TGTGCCAGTACTTCAGGGGGTGCCGGGGCCAACGTCCTGACTTTC CASTSGGAGANVLTF
16 TRBJ2-1 TRBD2 . TRBV6-5 TGTGCCAGCAGTTACTTCCTAGCGGGAGCCAACAATGAGCAGTTCTTC CASSYFLAGANNEQFF
14 TRBJ2-7 TRBD1 . TRBV19 TGTGCCAGTAGTATGCAGGGGGCTTCCTACGAGCAGTACTTC CASSMQGASYEQYF
19 TRBJ2-3 TRBD2 few TRBV7-2 TGTGCCAGCAGCTTAGGTCTGGCTAGCGGGGGACTACTCACAGATACGCAGTATTTT CASSLGLASGGLLTDTQYF
13 TRBJ1-2 . . TRBV12-3/TRBV12-4 TGTGCCAGCAGTTCGTCAGGGGTCTATGGCTACACCTTC CASSSSGVYGYTF
14 TRBJ1-1 TRBD1 once TRBV9 TGTGCCAGCAGTCGTCGAGGGGGCGCCTTTGAAGCTTTCTTT CASSRRGGAFEAFF
15 TRBJ2-7 TRBD2 . TRBV19 TGTGCCAGTAGCCTGATAGCGGGGGTCGGGAACGAGCAGTACTTC CASSLIAGVGNEQYF
14 TRBJ1-2 . . TRBV27 TGTGCCAGCAGTTTATCGGCCAGGGAGGGAGGCTACACCTTC CASSLSAREGGYTF
18 TRBJ2-1 . . TRBV27 TGTGCCAGCAGTTTTTTAAACCCAGCGGGCAAGTATAAGGATGAGCAGTTCTTC CASSFLNPAGKYKDEQFF
12 TRBJ1-1 TRBD1 . TRBV3-1/TRBV3-2 TGTGCCAGCAGCCAACTCGGGACAGGGGCTTTCTTT CASSQLGTGAFF
13 TRBJ2-1 . . TRBV4-1 TGCGCCAGCAGCCAAGCCCGAGGCAATGAGCAGTTCTTC CASSQARGNEQFF
16 TRBJ2-1 TRBD2 . TRBV5-1 TGCGCCAGCAGCTTGGAAGCGGGAGGGAATCTAAATGAGCAGTTCTTC CASSLEAGGNLNEQFF
12 TRBJ2-5 . . TRBV7-9 TGTGCCAGCAGCTCTTACAGGGAGACCCAGTACTTC CASSSYRETQYF
13 TRBJ1-2 . . TRBV30 TGTGCCTGGACCGAGGGGGACACCTATGGCTACACCTTC CAWTEGDTYGYTF
16 TRBJ1-1 . . TRBV6-5 TGTGCCAGCAGTTACTCAACAGGTCCCTCTATGCCTGAAGCTTTCTTT CASSYSTGPSMPEAFF
15 TRBJ1-1 TRBD1 . TRBV5-4 TGTGCCAGCAGCTTGGTCACAGGGGGGAACACTGAAGCTTTCTTT CASSLVTGGNTEAFF
17 TRBJ2-5 TRBD1 . TRBV7-9 TGTGCCAGCAGCCCCGGGACAGGGGGCTCCTACCAAGAGACCCAGTACTTC CASSPGTGGSYQETQYF
16 TRBJ2-1 . . TRBV5-1 TGCGCCAGCAGCTCGGGACTTACTAACTCCTACAATGAGCAGTTCTTC CASSSGLTNSYNEQFF
16 TRBJ2-7 TRBD2 . TRBV19 TGTGCCAGTAGTATGGGAAAGACTAGCGGCATCTACGAGCAGTACTTC CASSMGKTSGIYEQYF
18 TRBJ2-6 . . TRBV6-1 TGTGCCAGCAGTGAGTCCCGTTTTCGGGGGTTGGAGGCCAACGTCCTGACTTTC CASSESRFRGLEANVLTF
14 TRBJ1-1 TRBD1 once TRBV3-1/TRBV3-2 TGTGCCAGCAGCCATAGGACAGGGCACACTGAAGCTTTCTTT CASSHRTGHTEAFF
15 TRBJ2-7 TRBD1 . TRBV10-3 TGTGCCATCAGTGAGCGGGACAGGGGGATCCACGAGCAGTACTTC CAISERDRGIHEQYF
13 TRBJ2-1 . once TRBV7-3 TGTGCCAGCAGCCCAAGCGAGGACAATGAGCAGTTCTTC CASSPSEDNEQFF
16 TRBJ1-3 TRBD1 . TRBV30 TGTGCCTGGAGTCGTCGGGACAGGCCCTCTGGAAACACCATATATTTT CAWSRRDRPSGNTIYF
12 TRBJ1-4 . . TRBV3-1/TRBV3-2 TGTGCCAGCAGCCAACGAGGCGAAAAACTGTTTTTT CASSQRGEKLFF
24 TRBJ1-4 TRBD1 . TRBV28 TGTGCCAGCAGTTTATGGGGGCGGGGGACAGGGTTTATGGCAGACCGTTCACTTAATGAAAAACTGTTTTTT CASSLWGRGTGFMADRSLNEKLFF
19 TRBJ2-7 TRBD2 . TRBV2 TGTGCCAGCTGGGGGCGAAACATCCCTGGCGCTAGCGGGGTCTACGAGCAGTACTTC CASWGRNIPGASGVYEQYF
16 TRBJ2-6 . . TRBV7-9 TGTGCCAGCAGACGCTCAGGGATCTCTGGGGCCAACGTCCTGACTTTC CASRRSGISGANVLTF
12 TRBJ1-2 . . TRBV6-5 TGTGCCAGTCACACGCAATCCTATGGCTACACCTTC CASHTQSYGYTF
14 TRBJ1-1 TRBD1 . TRBV27 TGTGCCAGCAGTGCGGGACAGATGAACACTGAAGCTTTCTTT CASSAGQMNTEAFF
14 TRBJ2-7 TRBD1 . TRBV5-6 TGTGCCAGCGAGGTTTCTGGACAGGGCTACGAGCAGTACTTC CASEVSGQGYEQYF
17 TRBJ1-3 . . TRBV3-1/TRBV3-2 TGTGCCAGCAGCCAAAGAAGGGGGGGGAGCTCTGGAAACACCATATATTTT CASSQRRGGSSGNTIYF
16 TRBJ2-1 . once TRBV9 TGTGCCAGCAGCCTTCCCGAGGCAGGGCTCTACAATGAGCAGTTCTTC CASSLPEAGLYNEQFF
13 TRBJ1-2 . . TRBV6-6 TGTGCCAGCAGCTTCAATCAGGCAGTTGGCTACACCTTC CASSFNQAVGYTF
14 TRBJ1-5 . . TRBV6-5 TGTGCCAGCAGTCCTGGGGGAGGTGGGCAGCCCCAGCATTTT CASSPGGGGQPQHF
13 TRBJ2-5 . once TRBV24-1 TGTGCCACCCAACTAGGGGGTGGGGAGACCCAGTACTTC CATQLGGGETQYF
13 TRBJ1-2 . . TRBV15 TGTGCCACCAGCAGGGGGCAGAACTATGGCTACACCTTC CATSRGQNYGYTF
13 TRBJ2-5 . . TRBV19 TGTGCCAGTAGTATAGGTCTATCTGAGACCCAGTACTTC CASSIGLSETQYF
16 TRBJ2-2 . . TRBV5-1 TGCGCCAGCAGCTCGGGTTTTGTATCGGACACCGGGGAGCTGTTTTTT CASSSGFVSDTGELFF
14 TRBJ1-3 TRBD1 few TRBV9 TGTGCCAGCAGCTGGGACAGCTCTGGAAACACCATATATTTT CASSWDSSGNTIYF
14 TRBJ1-1 . . TRBV6-5 TGTGCCAGCAGACAAGTGGGCATGAACACTGAAGCTTTCTTT CASRQVGMNTEAFF
16 TRBJ2-1 TRBD2 . TRBV30 TGTGCCTGGAGGAGGTTAGCGGGGGTCCCCAGCAATGAGCAGTTCTTC CAWRRLAGVPSNEQFF
15 TRBJ2-5 . . TRBV19 TGTGCCAGTAGTATAGGGGCAGCACGCCAAGAGACCCAGTACTTC CASSIGAARQETQYF
15 TRBJ2-2 . . TRBV7-2 TGTGCCAGCAGAGAAATGGGGGCACGCACCGGGGAGCTGTTTTTT CASREMGARTGELFF
15 TRBJ1-1 . . TRBV7-9 TGTGCCAGCAGCCGAACGACAGGCTTCGGGACTGAAGCTTTCTTT CASSRTTGFGTEAFF
19 TRBJ2-3 . . TRBV19 TGTGCCAGTAGAACAACTGGGGGCGGGTCCCAAATATGGACAGATACGCAGTATTTT CASRTTGGGSQIWTDTQYF
12 TRBJ2-4 TRBD1 . TRBV7-9 TGTGCCAGCAGGAACAGGGGGGACATTCAGTACTTC CASRNRGDIQYF
17 TRBJ1-2 . . TRBV4-1 TGCGCCAGCAGCCAAGATGAGGAGGGTCCCCCGGCAGTCGGCTACACCTTC CASSQDEEGPPAVGYTF
16 TRBJ2-2 . . TRBV5-4 TGTGCCAGCAGCCTAGGTGATAGCGGAAACACCGGGGAGCTGTTTTTT CASSLGDSGNTGELFF
15 TRBJ2-7 . . TRBV11-2 TGTGCCAGCAGCTTCAGTAGCGGAGGGTTCTACGAGCAGTACTTC CASSFSSGGFYEQYF
16 TRBJ2-7 TRBD1 . TRBV11-2 TGTGCCAGCAGCCGGACAGGGCTTGAAGGCTCCTACGAGCAGTACTTC CASSRTGLEGSYEQYF
14 TRBJ2-7 TRBD2 . TRBV10-3 TGTGCCATCAGCGGGACTAGCCTTTCCTACGAGCAGTACTTC CAISGTSLSYEQYF
14 TRBJ2-3 . . TRBV30 TGTGCCTGGAGTGGGACTTCTAGCACAGATACGCAGTATTTT CAWSGTSSTDTQYF
12 TRBJ1-4 TRBD1 . TRBV5-1 TGCGCCAGCAGCCGCGACAGGGCAAAACTGTTTTTT CASSRDRAKLFF
13 TRBJ2-1 . . TRBV7-2 TGTGCCAGCAGCAGAAAGGCGGTAAATGAGCAGTTCTTC CASSRKAVNEQFF
17 TRBJ2-5 TRBD2 . TRBV25-1 TGTGCCAGCAGTGAAGTTAAACTAGCGGGCTACCAAGAGACCCAGTACTTC CASSEVKLAGYQETQYF
16 TRBJ2-2 TRBD1 . TRBV18 TGTGCCAGCTCACTCGGACAGGGGGCTGTCGCCGGGGAGCTGTTTTTT CASSLGQGAVAGELFF
18 TRBJ2-3 TRBD1 . TRBV11-3 TGTGCCAGCAGCTTAGGGACAGGGGCAATTTCGAGCACAGATACGCAGTATTTT CASSLGTGAISSTDTQYF